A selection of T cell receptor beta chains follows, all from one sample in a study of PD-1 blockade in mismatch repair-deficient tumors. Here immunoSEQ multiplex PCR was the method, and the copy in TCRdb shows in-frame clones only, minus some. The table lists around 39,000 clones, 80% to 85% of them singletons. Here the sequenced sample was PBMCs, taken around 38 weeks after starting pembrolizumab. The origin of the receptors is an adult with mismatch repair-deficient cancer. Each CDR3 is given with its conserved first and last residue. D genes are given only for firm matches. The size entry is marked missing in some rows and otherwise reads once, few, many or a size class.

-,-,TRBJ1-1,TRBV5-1,TGCGCCAGCAGCTTGGTAAAGGTGGGAGGGGGCACTGAAGCTTTCTTT,CASSLVKVGGGTEAFF
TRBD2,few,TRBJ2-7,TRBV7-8,TGTGCCAGCAGCTTAGTAGGCGGGAGGGCCTCCGAGCAGTACTTC,CASSLVGGRASEQYF
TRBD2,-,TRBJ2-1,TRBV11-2,TGTGCCAGCAGCCCGAGGACTAGCGGGAGTCGCAATGAGCAGTTCTTC,CASSPRTSGSRNEQFF
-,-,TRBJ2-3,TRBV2,TGTGCCAGCATGGGGACTAGCACAGATACGCAGTATTTT,CASMGTSTDTQYF
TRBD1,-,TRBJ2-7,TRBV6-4,TGTGCCCGCGCGACAGGGGACATCTACGAGCAGTACTTC,CARATGDIYEQYF
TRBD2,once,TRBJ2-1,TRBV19,TGTGCCAGTAGTATTCGGGCGGGAGGTAACTACAATGAGCAGTTCTTC,CASSIRAGGNYNEQFF
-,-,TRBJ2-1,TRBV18,TGTGCCAGCTCACCCCTAGTGTCCTACAATGAGCAGTTCTTC,CASSPLVSYNEQFF
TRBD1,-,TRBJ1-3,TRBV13,TGTGCCAGCAGCCGGGACAGGTCTGGAAACACCATATATTTT,CASSRDRSGNTIYF
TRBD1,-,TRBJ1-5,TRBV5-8,TGTGCCAGCAGCACGGGACAGGGGAGACAGCCCCAGCATTTT,CASSTGQGRQPQHF
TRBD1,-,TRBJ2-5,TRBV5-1,TGCGCCAGCAGCTTGCCGGGACAGCCCCAAGAGACCCAGTACTTC,CASSLPGQPQETQYF
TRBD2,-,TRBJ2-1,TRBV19,TGTGCCAGTAAGGGGACCGGGACTAGCGGGAGAATTGAGCAGTTCTTC,CASKGTGTSGRIEQFF
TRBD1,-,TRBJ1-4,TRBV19,TGTGCCACTGCCGAACGGACAGGGCGAGAAAAACTGTTTTTT,CATAERTGREKLFF